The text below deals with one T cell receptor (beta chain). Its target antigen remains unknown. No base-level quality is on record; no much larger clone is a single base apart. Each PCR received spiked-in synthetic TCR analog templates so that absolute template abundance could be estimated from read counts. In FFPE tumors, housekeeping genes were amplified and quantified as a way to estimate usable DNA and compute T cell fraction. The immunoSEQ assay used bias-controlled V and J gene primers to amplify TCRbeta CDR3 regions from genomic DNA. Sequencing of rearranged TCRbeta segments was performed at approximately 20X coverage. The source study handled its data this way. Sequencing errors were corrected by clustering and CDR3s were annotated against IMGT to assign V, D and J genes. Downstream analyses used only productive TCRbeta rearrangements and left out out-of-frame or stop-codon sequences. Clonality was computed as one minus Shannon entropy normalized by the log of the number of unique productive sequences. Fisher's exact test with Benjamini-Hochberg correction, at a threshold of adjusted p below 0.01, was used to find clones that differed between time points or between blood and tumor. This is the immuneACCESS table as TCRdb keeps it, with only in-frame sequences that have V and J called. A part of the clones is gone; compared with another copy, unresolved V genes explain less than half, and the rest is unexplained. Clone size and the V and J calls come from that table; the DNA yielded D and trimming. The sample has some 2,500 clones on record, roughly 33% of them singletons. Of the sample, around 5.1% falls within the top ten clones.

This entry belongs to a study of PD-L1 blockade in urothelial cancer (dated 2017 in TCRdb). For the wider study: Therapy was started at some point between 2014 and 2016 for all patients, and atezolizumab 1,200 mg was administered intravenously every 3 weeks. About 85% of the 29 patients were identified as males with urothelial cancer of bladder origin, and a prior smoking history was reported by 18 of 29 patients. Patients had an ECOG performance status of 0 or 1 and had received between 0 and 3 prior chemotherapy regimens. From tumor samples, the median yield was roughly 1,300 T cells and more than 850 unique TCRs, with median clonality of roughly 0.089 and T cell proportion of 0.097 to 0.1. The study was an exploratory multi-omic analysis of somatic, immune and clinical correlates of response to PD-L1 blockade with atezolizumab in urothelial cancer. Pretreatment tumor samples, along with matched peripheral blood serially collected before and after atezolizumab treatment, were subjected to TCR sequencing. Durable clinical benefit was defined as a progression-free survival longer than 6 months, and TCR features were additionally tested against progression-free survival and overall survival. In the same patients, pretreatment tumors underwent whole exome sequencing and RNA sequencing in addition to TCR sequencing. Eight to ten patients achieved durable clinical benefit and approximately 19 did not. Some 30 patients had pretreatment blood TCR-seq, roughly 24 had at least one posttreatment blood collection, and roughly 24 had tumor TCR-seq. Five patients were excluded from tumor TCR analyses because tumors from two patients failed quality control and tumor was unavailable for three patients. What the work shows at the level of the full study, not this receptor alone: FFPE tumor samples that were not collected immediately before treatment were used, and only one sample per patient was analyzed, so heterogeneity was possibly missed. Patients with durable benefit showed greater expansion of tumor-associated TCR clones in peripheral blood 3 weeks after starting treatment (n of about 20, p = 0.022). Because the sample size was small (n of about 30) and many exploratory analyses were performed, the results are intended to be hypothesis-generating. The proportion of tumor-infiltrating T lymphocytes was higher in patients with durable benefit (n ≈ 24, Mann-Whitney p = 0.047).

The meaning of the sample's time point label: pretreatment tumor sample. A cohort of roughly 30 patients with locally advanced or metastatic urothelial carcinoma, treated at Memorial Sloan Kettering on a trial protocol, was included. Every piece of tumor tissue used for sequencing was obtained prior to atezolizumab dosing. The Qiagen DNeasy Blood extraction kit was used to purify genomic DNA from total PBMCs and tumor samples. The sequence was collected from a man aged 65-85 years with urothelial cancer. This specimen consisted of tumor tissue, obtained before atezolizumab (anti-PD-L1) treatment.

The sequence in DNA is TGTGCCAGTAGTATTGATCACCTTGCCGGAAACACCATATATTTT. Its protein product is CASSIDHLAGNTIYF. This receptor chain uses TRBV19 and TRBJ1-3; no D segment can be confidently identified. CDR1 LNHDA and CDR2 SQIVND are derived from the germline V gene (reference sequence). The CDR3 goes from the cysteine to the phenylalanine over 15 residues. The entry retains the CDR3 DNA only, 45 bases that are in frame from base 1. The V and J ends are trimmed by 3 bases and 4 bases, leaving 13 bases between them.